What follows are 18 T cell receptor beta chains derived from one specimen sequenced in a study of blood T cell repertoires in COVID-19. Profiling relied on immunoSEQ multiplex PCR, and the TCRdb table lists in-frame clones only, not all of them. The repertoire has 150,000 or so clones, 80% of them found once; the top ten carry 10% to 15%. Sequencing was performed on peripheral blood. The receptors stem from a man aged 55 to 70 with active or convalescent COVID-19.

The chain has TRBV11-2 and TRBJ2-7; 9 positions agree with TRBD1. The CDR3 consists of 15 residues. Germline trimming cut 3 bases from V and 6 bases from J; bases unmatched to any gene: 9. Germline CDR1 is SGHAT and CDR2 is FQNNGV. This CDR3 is CASSFSGTGPSEQYF. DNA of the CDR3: TGTGCCAGCAGCTTTTCCGGGACAGGGCCGAGCGAGCAGTACTTC.

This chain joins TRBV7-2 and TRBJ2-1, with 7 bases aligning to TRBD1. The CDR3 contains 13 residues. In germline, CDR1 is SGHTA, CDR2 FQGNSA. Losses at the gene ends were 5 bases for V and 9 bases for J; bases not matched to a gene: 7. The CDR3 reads CASSPDRVVEQFF. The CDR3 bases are TGTGCCAGCAGCCCCGACAGGGTGGTTGAGCAGTTCTTC.

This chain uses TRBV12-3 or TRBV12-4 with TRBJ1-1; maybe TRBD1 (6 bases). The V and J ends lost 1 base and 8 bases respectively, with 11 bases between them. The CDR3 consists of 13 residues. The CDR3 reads CASSLDRAVEAFF. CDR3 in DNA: TGTGCCAGCAGTTTAGACAGGGCGGTCGAAGCTTTCTTT.

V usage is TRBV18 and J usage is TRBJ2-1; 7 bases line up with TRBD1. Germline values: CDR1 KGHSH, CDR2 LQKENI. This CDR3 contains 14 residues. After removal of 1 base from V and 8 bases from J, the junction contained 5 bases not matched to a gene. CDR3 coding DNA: TGTGCCAGCTCACCACAGAAGGGGGCCTATGAGCAGTTCTTC. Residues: CASSPQKGAYEQFF.

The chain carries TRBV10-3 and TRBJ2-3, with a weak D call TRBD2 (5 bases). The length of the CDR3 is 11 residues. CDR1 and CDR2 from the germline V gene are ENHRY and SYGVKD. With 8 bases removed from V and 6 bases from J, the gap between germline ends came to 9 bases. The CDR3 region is CAIGPGDTQYF. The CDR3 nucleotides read TGTGCCATCGGCCCGGGGGATACGCAGTATTTT.

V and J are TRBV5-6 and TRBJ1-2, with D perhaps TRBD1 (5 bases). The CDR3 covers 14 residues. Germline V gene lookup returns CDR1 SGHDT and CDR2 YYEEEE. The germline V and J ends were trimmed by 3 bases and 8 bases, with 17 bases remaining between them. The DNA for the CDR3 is TGTGCCAGCAGCTCCCTTTCGGGGGTGAGAGGCTACACCTTC. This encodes CASSSLSGVRGYTF.

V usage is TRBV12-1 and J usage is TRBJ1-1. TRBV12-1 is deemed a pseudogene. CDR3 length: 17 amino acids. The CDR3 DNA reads TGTGCCAGCAGCCGTCCGGGAGGGGAGGAGATGAACACTGAAGCTTTCTTT. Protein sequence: CASSRPGGEEMNTEAFF.

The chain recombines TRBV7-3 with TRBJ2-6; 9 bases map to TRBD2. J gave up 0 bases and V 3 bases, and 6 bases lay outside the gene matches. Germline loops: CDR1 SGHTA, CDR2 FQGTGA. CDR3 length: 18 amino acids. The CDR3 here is CASSFPGLASSGANVLTF. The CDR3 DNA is TGTGCCAGCAGCTTTCCAGGACTAGCGAGCTCTGGGGCCAACGTCCTGACTTTC.

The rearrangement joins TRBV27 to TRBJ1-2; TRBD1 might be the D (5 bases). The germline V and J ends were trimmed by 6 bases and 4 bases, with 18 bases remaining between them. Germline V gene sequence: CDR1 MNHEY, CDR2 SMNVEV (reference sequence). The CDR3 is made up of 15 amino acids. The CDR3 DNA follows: TGTGCCAGCAGCCGCACCGCCGGGGGAGGCTATGGCTACACCTTC. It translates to CASSRTAGGGYGYTF.

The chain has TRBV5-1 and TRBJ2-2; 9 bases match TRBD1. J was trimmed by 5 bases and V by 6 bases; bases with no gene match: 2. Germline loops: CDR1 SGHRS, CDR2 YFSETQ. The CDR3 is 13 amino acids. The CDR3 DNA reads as TGCGCCAGCAACAGGGGGCGAACCGGGGAGCTGTTTTTT. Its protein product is CASNRGRTGELFF.

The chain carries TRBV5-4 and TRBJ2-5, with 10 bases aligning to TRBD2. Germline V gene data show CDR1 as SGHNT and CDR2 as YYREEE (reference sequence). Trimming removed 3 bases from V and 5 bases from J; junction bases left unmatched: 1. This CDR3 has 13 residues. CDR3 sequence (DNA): TGTGCCAGCAGCTCACTAGCGGGGGAGACCCAGTACTTC. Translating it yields CASSSLAGETQYF.

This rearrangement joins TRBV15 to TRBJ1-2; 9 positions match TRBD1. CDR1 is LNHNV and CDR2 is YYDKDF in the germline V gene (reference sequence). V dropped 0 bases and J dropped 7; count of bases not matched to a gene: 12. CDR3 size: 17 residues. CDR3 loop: CATSRDKAAGQGRGYTF. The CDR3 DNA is TGTGCCACCAGCAGAGATAAAGCAGCGGGACAGGGACGTGGCTACACCTTC.

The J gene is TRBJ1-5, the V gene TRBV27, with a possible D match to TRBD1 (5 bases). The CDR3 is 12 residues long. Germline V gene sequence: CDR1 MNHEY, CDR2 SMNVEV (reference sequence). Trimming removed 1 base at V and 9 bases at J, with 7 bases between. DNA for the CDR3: TGTGCCAGCAGTTTATGGGGGGGGCCCCAGCATTTT. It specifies CASSLWGGPQHF.

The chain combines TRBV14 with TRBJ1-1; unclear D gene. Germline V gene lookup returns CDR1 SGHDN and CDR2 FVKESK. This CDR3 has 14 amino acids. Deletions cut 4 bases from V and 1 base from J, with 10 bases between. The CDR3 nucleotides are TGTGCCAGCAGCCTATCGACGGGGAACACTGAAGCTTTCTTT. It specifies CASSLSTGNTEAFF.

This CDR3 is CASSLVGRGADQPQHF. As DNA, the CDR3 is TGTGCCAGCAGCTTAGTCGGCAGGGGAGCCGATCAGCCCCAGCATTTT. The J gene is TRBJ1-5, the V gene TRBV7-9; possible D gene TRBD1, 6 bases. Germline values: CDR1 SEHNR, CDR2 FQNEAQ (reference sequence). Between the trimmed V and J ends, which lost 1 base and 5 bases, there was a span of 15 bases. CDR3 length equals 16 residues.

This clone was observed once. The CDR3 protein is CASSLSAGRRPPYEQYF. CDR3 coding DNA: TGTGCCAGCAGTTTATCCGCTGGCAGGCGCCCTCCCTACGAGCAGTACTTC. The chain carries TRBV27 and TRBJ2-7; no reliable D call. The CDR3 extends over 17 amino acids. Trimming took off 0 bases at V and 2 bases at J, with 17 bases between the two ends. CDR1 is MNHEY, CDR2 SMNVEV, per germline (reference sequence).

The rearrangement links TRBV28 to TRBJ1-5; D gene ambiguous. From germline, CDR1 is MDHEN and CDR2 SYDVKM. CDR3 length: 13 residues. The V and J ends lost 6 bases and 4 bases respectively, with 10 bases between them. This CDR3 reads CASRPLVNQPQHF. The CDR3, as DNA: TGTGCCAGCAGGCCACTAGTTAATCAGCCCCAGCATTTT.

The CDR3 sequence is CASSVEGAQETQYF. CDR3 nucleotide sequence: TGTGCCAGCAGCGTAGAAGGAGCCCAAGAGACCCAGTACTTC. The chain joins TRBV9 to TRBJ2-5; D unclear. Germline lookup yields CDR1 SGDLS and CDR2 YYNGEE. This CDR3 spans 14 amino acids. Deletions cut 0 bases from V and 1 base from J, with 7 bases between. Combining the CDR3 with reference TRBV9 and TRBJ2-5 gives the whole variable domain DSGVTQTPKHLITATGQRVTLRCSPRSGDLSVYWYQQSLDQGLQFLIQYYNGEERAKGNILERFSAQQFPDLHSELNLSSLELGDSALYFCASSVEGAQETQYFGPGTRLLVL.